This T cell receptor (beta chain) was obtained from a study of T-cell memory formation after mild COVID-19. Overall study: Most TCR clusters belonged to a single donor. General study findings and limits: Memory cells collected pre-infection included some clones that later responded, suggesting cross-reactive memory joined. Clones which contracted sat mainly in CM and EM if CD4+, and in EMRA if CD8+.

5'RACE with constant-segment primers built TCRalpha and TCRbeta cDNA libraries with UMIs. MiXCR was run by TCRdb on the 5' RACE reads, yielding one entry per CDR3 protein. The top ten clones hold roughly 9.1% of a sample with about 560,000 distinct CDR3 sequences, roughly 20% of them seen once. V was pared by 2 bases and J by 3 bases, with 6 bases of the junction left unmatched. CDR3 length equals 18 residues. Germline V CDR1 and CDR2: SGDLS, YYNGEE. Concerning this clonotype: Its antigen is not identified.

This TCR came from an adult woman who had mild COVID-19 (a few samples of this study predate the infection). Cell type and time point are not known. V is TRBV9 and J is TRBJ2-3, with 16 bases lining up with TRBD2. The source material was PBMCs or a T cell subset sorted from them (not recorded which). The CDR3 loop is CASSVSGLAGGPTDTQYF. The CDR3 DNA sequence: TGTGCCAGCAGCGTCTCGGGACTAGCGGGGGGGCCGACAGATACGCAGTATTTT. The whole variable domain, filled in from reference TRBV9 and TRBJ2-3, reads DSGVTQTPKHLITATGQRVTLRCSPRSGDLSVYWYQQSLDQGLQFLIQYYNGEERAKGNILERFSAQQFPDLHSELNLSSLELGDSALYFCASSVSGLAGGPTDTQYFGPGTRLTVL.